This T cell receptor (beta chain) was sequenced in a study of blood T cell repertoires in COVID-19. Across the study: Acute-phase and convalescent COVID-19 samples originated in the United States, Italy and Spain. The analysed material was cDNA or gDNA that came from T cells, B-cell-depleted T cells, or PBMCs.

As originally analysed: It was from reference gene primer amplification that nucleated cell counts were estimated. The method was immunoSEQ multiplex PCR; TCRdb's version includes in-frame clones alone and lacks a portion of them. That table furnishes V, J and clone size, whereas the DNA furnished D and trimming. Of around 48,000 clones listed, about nine tenths were seen once; the top ten hold 15% to 20%. V gave up 10 bases and J gave up 5 bases; unmatched junction bases: 9. Germline loops: CDR1 KGHSH, CDR2 LQKENI. This CDR3 spans 13 amino acids. The source material was peripheral blood. The TCR comes from a man aged 60 to 75 with active or convalescent COVID-19. The chain carries TRBV18 and TRBJ1-1, with 8 bases lining up with TRBD1. The chain's CDR3 is CATYQGAGTEAFF. The CDR3 nucleotides are TGTGCCACTTATCAGGGGGCCGGAACTGAAGCTTTCTTT.